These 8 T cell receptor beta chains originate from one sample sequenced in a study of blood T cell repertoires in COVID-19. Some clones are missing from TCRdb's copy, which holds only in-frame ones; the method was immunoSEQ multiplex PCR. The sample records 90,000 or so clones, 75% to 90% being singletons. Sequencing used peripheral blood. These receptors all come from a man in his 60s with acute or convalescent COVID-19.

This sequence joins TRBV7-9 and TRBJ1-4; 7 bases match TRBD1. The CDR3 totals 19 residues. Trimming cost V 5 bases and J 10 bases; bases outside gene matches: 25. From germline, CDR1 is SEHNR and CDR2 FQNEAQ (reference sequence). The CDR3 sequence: CASSHPRDSIGTEGGKLFF. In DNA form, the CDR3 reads TGTGCCAGCAGCCATCCTCGAGATTCCATCGGGACAGAGGGTGGAAAACTGTTTTTT.

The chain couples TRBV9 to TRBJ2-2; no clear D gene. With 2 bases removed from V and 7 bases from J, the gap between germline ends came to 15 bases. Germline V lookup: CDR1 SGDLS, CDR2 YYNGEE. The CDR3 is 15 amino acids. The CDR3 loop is CASSVQTLGGGELFF. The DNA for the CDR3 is TGTGCCAGCAGCGTCCAAACTCTAGGTGGCGGGGAGCTGTTTTTT.

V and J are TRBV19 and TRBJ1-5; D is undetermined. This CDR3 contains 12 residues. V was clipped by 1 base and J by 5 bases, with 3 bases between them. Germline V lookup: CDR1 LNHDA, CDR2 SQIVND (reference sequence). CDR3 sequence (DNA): TGTGCCAGTAGTATAGTAGATCAGCCCCAGCATTTT. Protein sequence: CASSIVDQPQHF.

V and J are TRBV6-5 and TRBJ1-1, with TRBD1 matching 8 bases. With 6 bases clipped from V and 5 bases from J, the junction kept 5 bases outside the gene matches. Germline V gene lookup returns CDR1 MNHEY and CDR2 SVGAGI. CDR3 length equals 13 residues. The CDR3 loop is CASSKTGGTEAFF. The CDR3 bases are TGTGCCAGCAGCAAAACAGGGGGAACTGAAGCTTTCTTT.

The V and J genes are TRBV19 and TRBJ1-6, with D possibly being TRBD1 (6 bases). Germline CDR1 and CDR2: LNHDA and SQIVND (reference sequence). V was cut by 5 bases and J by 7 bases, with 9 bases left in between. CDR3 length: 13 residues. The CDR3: CASSDTGNSPLHF. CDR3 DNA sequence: TGTGCCAGTAGTGACACAGGGAATTCACCCCTCCACTTT.

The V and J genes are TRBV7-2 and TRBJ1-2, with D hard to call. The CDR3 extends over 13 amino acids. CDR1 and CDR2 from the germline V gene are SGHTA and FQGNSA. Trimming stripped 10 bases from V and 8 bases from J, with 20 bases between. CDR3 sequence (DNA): TGTGCCACCGAACAGTCGGTCGTGAACGGCTACACCTTC. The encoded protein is CATEQSVVNGYTF.

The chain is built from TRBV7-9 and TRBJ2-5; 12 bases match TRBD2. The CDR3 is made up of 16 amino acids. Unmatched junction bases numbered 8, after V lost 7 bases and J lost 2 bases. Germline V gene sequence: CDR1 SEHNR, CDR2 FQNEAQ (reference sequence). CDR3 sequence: CASTERTSGAQETQYF. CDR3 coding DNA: TGTGCCAGCACGGAGAGGACTAGCGGGGCGCAAGAGACCCAGTACTTC. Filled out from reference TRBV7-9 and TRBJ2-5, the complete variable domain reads DTGVSQNPRHKITKRGQNVTFRCDPISEHNRLYWYRQTLGQGPEFLTYFQNEAQLEKSRLLSDRFSAERPKGSFSTLEIQRTEQGDSAMYLCASTERTSGAQETQYFGPGTRLLVL.

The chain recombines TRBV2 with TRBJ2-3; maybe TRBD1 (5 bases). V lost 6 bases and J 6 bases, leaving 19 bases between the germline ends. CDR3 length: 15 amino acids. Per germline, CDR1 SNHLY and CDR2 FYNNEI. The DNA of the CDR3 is TGTGCCAGCAGGGTCTCAGGGATATTGGAGGATACGCAGTATTTT. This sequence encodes CASRVSGILEDTQYF.